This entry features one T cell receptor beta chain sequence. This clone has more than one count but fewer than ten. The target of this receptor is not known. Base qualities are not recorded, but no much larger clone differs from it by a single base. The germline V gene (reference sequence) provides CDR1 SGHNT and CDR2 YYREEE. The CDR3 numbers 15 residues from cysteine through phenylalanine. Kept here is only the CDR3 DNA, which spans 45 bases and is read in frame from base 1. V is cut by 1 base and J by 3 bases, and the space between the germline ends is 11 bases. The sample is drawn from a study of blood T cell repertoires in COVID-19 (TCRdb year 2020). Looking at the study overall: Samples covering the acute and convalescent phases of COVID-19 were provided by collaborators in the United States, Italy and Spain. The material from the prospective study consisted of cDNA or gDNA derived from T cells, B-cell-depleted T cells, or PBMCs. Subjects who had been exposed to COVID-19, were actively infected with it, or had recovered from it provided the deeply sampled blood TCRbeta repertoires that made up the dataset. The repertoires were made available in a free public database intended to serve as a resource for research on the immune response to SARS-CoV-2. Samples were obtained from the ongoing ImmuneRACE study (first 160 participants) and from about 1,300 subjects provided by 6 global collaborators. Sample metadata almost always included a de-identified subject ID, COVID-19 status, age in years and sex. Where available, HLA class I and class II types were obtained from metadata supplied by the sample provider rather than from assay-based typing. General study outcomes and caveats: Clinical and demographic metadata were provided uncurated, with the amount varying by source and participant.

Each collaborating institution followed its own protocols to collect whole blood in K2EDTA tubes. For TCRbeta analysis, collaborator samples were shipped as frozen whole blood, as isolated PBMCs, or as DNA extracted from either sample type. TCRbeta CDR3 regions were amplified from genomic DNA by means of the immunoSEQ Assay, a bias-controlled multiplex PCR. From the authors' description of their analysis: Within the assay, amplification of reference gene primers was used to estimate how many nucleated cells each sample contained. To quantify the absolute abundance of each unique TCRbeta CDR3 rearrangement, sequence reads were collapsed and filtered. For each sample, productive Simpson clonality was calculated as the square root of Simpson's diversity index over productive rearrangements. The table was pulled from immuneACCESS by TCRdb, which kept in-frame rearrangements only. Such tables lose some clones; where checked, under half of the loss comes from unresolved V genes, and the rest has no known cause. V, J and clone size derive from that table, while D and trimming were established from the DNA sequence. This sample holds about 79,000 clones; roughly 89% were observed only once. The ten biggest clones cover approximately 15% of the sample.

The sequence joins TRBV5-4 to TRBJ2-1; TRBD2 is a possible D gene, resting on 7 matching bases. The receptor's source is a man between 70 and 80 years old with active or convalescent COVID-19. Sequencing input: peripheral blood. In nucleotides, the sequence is TGTGCCAGCAGCTTGCGGGGGGCGGTCTACAATGAGCAGTTCTTC. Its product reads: CASSLRGAVYNEQFF.